The 19 T cell receptor beta chains in this list originate from one sample, sequenced in a study of Ad26.COV2.S vaccination and SARS-CoV-2 variants. This table comes from immunoSEQ multiplex PCR, and its TCRdb copy is limited to in-frame clones, with some not included. In the table there are 300,000 to 400,000 clones, around nine tenths of which are singletons. Treatment described: some 20 received Ad26.COV2.S at low or high dose, single or two shots; roughly 5 received placebo; per-sample allocation not given. Repertoires come from day 63 after the first vaccine or placebo injection. This material consisted of peripheral blood, taken in a trial of Ad26.COV2.S vaccine versus placebo. The receptors come from a person aged 18-60 years who received the Ad26.COV2.S COVID-19 vaccine or a placebo.

The chain employs TRBV6-5 and TRBJ2-7; D gene uncertain. Germline V gene lookup returns CDR1 MNHEY and CDR2 SVGAGI. This CDR3 has 14 amino acids. V dropped 6 bases and J dropped 4 bases, with 16 bases sitting between them. In DNA form, the CDR3 reads TGTGCCAGCAGGCCCGTAGATCCTACTTACGAGCAGTACTTC. Encoded protein: CASRPVDPTYEQYF.

The chain recombines TRBV12-3 or TRBV12-4 with TRBJ2-1; D possibly uses TRBD1 or TRBD2 (5 bases each). Trimming pared 8 bases from V and 8 bases from J, leaving 13 bases between. This CDR3 region has 12 residues. The CDR3 sequence: CASWGIRDEQFF. CDR3 in DNA: TGTGCCAGCTGGGGGATTCGAGATGAGCAGTTCTTC.

V usage is TRBV27 and J usage is TRBJ1-1; tentative D call: TRBD1 (6 bases). CDR1 and CDR2 from the germline V gene are MNHEY and SMNVEV (reference sequence). The CDR3 is 13 amino acids. Trimming pared 10 bases from V and 5 bases from J, leaving 17 bases between. CDR3: CATSQGIWTEAFF. CDR3 DNA sequence: TGTGCCACCTCACAGGGTATTTGGACTGAAGCTTTCTTT.

The chain has TRBV15 and TRBJ2-1, with 7 positions matching TRBD1. The V and J ends lost 6 bases and 7 bases, in that order; junction bases with no gene match: 3. The CDR3 runs to 12 residues. Germline CDR1 reads LNHNV; CDR2 reads YYDKDF (reference sequence). Here the CDR3 reads CATRDRWNEQFF. CDR3 sequence (DNA): TGTGCCACCAGGGACAGGTGGAATGAGCAGTTCTTC.

The chain links TRBV19 to TRBJ1-6, with TRBD1 matching over 9 bases. This CDR3 has 15 residues. The V segment lost 6 bases and the J segment 7 bases; nucleotides outside the gene matches: 7. Looked up from germline, CDR1 is LNHDA and CDR2 is SQIVND (reference sequence). The CDR3 region has the DNA TGTGCCAGTAGCACGACAGGGGGACCCAATTCACCCCTCCACTTT. Its translation: CASSTTGGPNSPLHF.

The V call is TRBV19, the J call TRBJ2-7; perhaps TRBD1 as D (6 bases). Germline V lookup: CDR1 LNHDA, CDR2 SQIVND (reference sequence). The V gene lost 5 bases and the J gene lost 2 bases, with 16 bases spanning the gap. This CDR3 contains 15 residues. The CDR3 sequence: CASSPPRQAPYEQYF. CDR3 in DNA: TGTGCCAGTAGTCCCCCGAGACAGGCGCCCTACGAGCAGTACTTC.

This rearrangement joins TRBV5-6 to TRBJ1-3; D not resolved. V shed 3 bases and J shed 0 bases, with 10 bases lying between them. The CDR3 loop spans 15 amino acids. The germline V gene has CDR1 SGHDT and CDR2 YYEEEE. CDR3 coding DNA: TGTGCCAGCAGCTCCGTTAGGGACTCTGGAAACACCATATATTTT. Its translation: CASSSVRDSGNTIYF.

This chain connects TRBV7-3 to TRBJ1-3, with unresolved D. The CDR3 has 14 amino acids. CDR1 and CDR2 from the germline V gene are SGHTA and FQGTGA. V lost 3 bases and J lost 0, with 6 bases in between. CDR3 bases: TGTGCCAGCAGCTTGGCACACTCTGGAAACACCATATATTTT. It translates to CASSLAHSGNTIYF.

In its sample, this clone was seen once. V and J are TRBV10-3 and TRBJ1-1; 11 nucleotides line up with TRBD1. The CDR3 consists of 16 residues. The ends lost 3 bases at V and 4 bases at J; junction bases unmatched: 7. CDR1 and CDR2 from the germline V gene are ENHRY and SYGVKD. This CDR3 is CAISERTGGAGTEAFF. The DNA of the CDR3 is TGTGCCATCAGTGAAAGGACAGGGGGCGCGGGCACTGAAGCTTTCTTT.

This clone was picked up a small number of times. This chain links TRBV19 with TRBJ2-7; the D call may be TRBD1 or TRBD2 (5 bases each). V was clipped by 5 bases and J by 3 bases, with 11 bases between them. The CDR3 sequence is 13 residues long. The germline V gene has CDR1 LNHDA and CDR2 SQIVND (reference sequence). The CDR3 coding sequence is TGTGCCAGTAGTGGGGGAACTTTCTACGAGCAGTACTTC. It codes for CASSGGTFYEQYF.

Notes on this clone: This same CDR3 is encoded by further DNA sequences in the sample. The V and J genes are TRBV20-1 and TRBJ1-1, with D possibly being TRBD1 (5 bases). This CDR3 region has 11 residues. Germline-derived CDR1 and CDR2 are DFQATT and SNEGSKA (reference sequence). V was trimmed by 6 bases and J by 5 bases, leaving 10 bases between them. The CDR3 DNA follows: TGCAGTGCCCGTGGGGGGACTGAAGCTTTCTTT. It is translated as CSARGGTEAFF.

This chain joins TRBV15 and TRBJ2-6; no reliable D call. The CDR3 loop spans 13 amino acids. Trimming stripped 1 base from V and 2 bases from J, with 0 bases between. In germline, CDR1 is LNHNV, CDR2 YYDKDF (reference sequence). The CDR3 loop is CATSRAGANVLTF. The CDR3 nucleotides read TGTGCCACCAGCAGAGCTGGGGCCAACGTCCTGACTTTC.

The chain recombines TRBV12-3 or TRBV12-4 with TRBJ1-1, with 8 bases fitting TRBD1. The V and J ends lost 5 bases and 5 bases, in that order; junction bases with no gene match: 4. This CDR3 is 13 amino acids long. CDR3 nucleotides: TGTGCCAGCAGTCCCGGACAGGGAACTGAAGCTTTCTTT. The encoded protein is CASSPGQGTEAFF.

The count of this clone is one. This chain links TRBV2 with TRBJ1-3; no reliable D call. The ends were cut back, 3 bases at V and 0 bases at J, with 9 bases in the middle. Germline CDR1 and CDR2: SNHLY and FYNNEI. The CDR3 loop spans 15 amino acids. The CDR3 DNA is TGTGCCAGCAGTGATGTTGCAGCCTCTGGAAACACCATATATTTT. Its protein product is CASSDVAASGNTIYF.

The gene calls are TRBV7-2 and TRBJ2-1; no firm D call. CDR1 SGHTA and CDR2 FQGNSA come from the germline V gene. Trimming took off 1 base at V and 2 bases at J, with 9 bases between the two ends. The CDR3 length is 15 residues. CDR3 region: CASSLVGLTYNEQFF. The CDR3 DNA reads TGTGCCAGCAGCTTAGTAGGGTTGACCTACAATGAGCAGTTCTTC.

This clone showed up just a few times. This chain uses TRBV20-1 with TRBJ2-7, with TRBD1 matching 9 bases. This CDR3 spans 11 amino acids. With 6 bases clipped from V and 5 bases from J, the junction kept 2 bases outside the gene matches. Per the germline V gene, CDR1 is DFQATT and CDR2 is SNEGSKA (reference sequence). The CDR3 DNA sequence: TGCAGTGCAAGGACAGGGGACGAGCAGTACTTC. Protein sequence: CSARTGDEQYF.

The chain has TRBV19 and TRBJ2-2, with D possibly TRBD1 on 5 matching bases. Germline V CDR1 and CDR2: LNHDA, SQIVND (reference sequence). Trimming cost V 8 bases and J 4 bases, with 11 bases left between them. The CDR3 loop spans 13 amino acids. The CDR3 is CASGAPGTGELFF. The CDR3 region has the DNA TGTGCCAGTGGGGCCCCCGGCACCGGGGAGCTGTTTTTT.

The chain carries TRBV27 and TRBJ2-6; tentative D call: TRBD2 (6 bases). The CDR3 length is 16 residues. V lost 3 bases, J lost 0 bases, and 9 bases lay in between. Per germline, CDR1 MNHEY and CDR2 SMNVEV (reference sequence). The CDR3: CASSFWTISGANVLTF. CDR3 sequence (DNA): TGTGCCAGCAGTTTTTGGACTATCTCTGGGGCCAACGTCCTGACTTTC.

J is TRBJ1-6 and V is TRBV7-8; maybe TRBD1 (6 bases). This CDR3 is built from 18 residues. Trimming shortened V by 4 bases and J by 0 bases, and 16 bases separated the two germline ends. Germline loops: CDR1 SGHVS, CDR2 FQNEAQ. The CDR3 DNA follows: TGTGCCAGCAGCTCACTCCTGACAGGCAGCTCCTATAATTCACCCCTCCACTTT. Its protein product is CASSSLLTGSSYNSPLHF.